The TCR beta chain described here comes from a study of graft-versus-host responses after intestinal transplantation. Study information: The study gave all recipients anti-thymocyte globulin induction, then tacrolimus and steroids for roughly 3 years. Study-wide findings and caveats: Researchers found peak circulating GvH clone levels linked to early post-transplant HvG declines. Analysis identified GvH clones in recipient marrow, with some appearing first in ileum or blood.

TCRdb's table, derived via immunoSEQ multiplex PCR, lists solely in-frame clones and lacks some. The sample contains approximately 28,000 clones, roughly 87% of which appear only once. To note about this clone: The antigen is not known.

Germline V gene data show CDR1 as SGDLS and CDR2 as YYNGEE. V was pared by 0 bases and J by 2 bases, with 9 bases between. This CDR3 comprises 14 residues. The chain employs TRBV9 and TRBJ2-7; the D is unclear. This clonotype was sampled from a human patient who received an intestinal transplant, so some T cells may come from the graft donor. Sequencing was performed on PBMCs, taken about 450 days after intestinal transplantation. The CDR3 protein is CASSVGTETYEQYF. CDR3 DNA: TGTGCCAGCAGCGTAGGGACGGAGACCTACGAGCAGTACTTC.